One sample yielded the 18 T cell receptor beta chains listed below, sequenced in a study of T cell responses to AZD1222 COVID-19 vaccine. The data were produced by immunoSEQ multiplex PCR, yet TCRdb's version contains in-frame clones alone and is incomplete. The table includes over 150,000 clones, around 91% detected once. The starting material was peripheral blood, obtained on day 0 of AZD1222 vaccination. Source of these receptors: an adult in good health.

The CDR3 region is CATSRDTEGFTEAFF. The CDR3 DNA is TGTGCCACCAGCAGAGATACCGAGGGGTTCACTGAAGCTTTCTTT. This chain uses TRBV15 with TRBJ1-1; TRBD1 is a possible D gene (5 bases). The CDR3 totals 15 residues. CDR1 and CDR2 (germline): LNHNV, YYDKDF (reference sequence). Deletions cut 0 bases from V and 4 bases from J, with 12 bases between.

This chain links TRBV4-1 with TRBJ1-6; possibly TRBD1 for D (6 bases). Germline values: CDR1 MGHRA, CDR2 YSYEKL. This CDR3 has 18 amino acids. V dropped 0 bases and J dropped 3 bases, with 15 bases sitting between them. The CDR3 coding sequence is TGCGCCAGCAGCCAAGACACCCAGGGGCAAGGCTATAATTCACCCCTCCACTTT. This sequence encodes CASSQDTQGQGYNSPLHF.

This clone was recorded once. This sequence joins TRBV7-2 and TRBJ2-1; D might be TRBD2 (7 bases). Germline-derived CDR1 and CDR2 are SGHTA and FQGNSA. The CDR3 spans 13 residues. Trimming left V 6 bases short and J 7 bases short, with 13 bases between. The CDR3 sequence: CASRGGLRNEQFF. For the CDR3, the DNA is TGTGCCAGCAGAGGGGGACTAAGGAATGAGCAGTTCTTC.

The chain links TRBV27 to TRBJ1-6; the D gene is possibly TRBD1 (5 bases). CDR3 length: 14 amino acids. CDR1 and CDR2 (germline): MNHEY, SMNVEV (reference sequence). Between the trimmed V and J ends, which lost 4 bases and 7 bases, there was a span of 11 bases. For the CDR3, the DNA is TGTGCCAGCAGTTGGACCTGGGGCAATTCACCCCTCCACTTT. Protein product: CASSWTWGNSPLHF.

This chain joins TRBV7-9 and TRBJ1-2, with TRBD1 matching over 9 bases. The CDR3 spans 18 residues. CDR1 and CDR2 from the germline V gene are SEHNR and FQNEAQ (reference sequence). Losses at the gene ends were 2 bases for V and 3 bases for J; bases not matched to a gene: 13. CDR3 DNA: TGTGCCAGCAGCTTATTAGGCGGTAGGGACAGGGCCGACTATGGCTACACCTTC. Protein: CASSLLGGRDRADYGYTF.

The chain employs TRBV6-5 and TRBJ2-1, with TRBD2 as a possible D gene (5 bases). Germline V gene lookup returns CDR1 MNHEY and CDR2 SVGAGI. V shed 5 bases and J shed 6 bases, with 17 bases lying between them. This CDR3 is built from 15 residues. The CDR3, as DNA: TGTGCCAGCAGTATGACGGAGGTATCTAGCAATGAGCAGTTCTTC. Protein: CASSMTEVSSNEQFF.

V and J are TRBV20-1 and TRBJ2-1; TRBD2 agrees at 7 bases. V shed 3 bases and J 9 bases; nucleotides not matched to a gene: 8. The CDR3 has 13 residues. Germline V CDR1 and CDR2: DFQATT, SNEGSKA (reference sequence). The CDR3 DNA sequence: TGCAGTGCTAGTCCGGCGGGGGTCAGTGAGCAGTTCTTC. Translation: CSASPAGVSEQFF.

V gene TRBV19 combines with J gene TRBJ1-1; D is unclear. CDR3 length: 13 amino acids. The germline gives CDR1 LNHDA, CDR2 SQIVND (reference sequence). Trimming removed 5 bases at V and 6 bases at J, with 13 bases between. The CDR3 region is CASSVLRGSEAFF. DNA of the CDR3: TGTGCCAGTAGTGTTCTCCGGGGATCTGAAGCTTTCTTT.

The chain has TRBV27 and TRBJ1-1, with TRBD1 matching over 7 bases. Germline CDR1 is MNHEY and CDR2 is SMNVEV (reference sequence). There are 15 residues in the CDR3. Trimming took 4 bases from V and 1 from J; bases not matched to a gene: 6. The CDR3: CASSWRDRANTEAFF. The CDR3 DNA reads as TGTGCCAGCAGTTGGCGGGACAGAGCGAACACTGAAGCTTTCTTT.

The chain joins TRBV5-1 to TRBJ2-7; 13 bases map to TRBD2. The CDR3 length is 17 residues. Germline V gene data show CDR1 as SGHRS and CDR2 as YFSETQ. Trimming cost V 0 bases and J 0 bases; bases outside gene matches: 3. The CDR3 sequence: CASSLGGLAGSSYEQYF. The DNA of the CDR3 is TGCGCCAGCAGCTTGGGGGGACTAGCGGGGAGCTCCTACGAGCAGTACTTC.

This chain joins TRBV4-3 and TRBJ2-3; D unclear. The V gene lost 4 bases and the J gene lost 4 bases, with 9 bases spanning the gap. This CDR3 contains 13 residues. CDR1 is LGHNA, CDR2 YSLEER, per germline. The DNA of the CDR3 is TGCGCCAGCAGCCGCCTAATAGCAGATACGCAGTATTTT. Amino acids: CASSRLIADTQYF.

The CDR3 sequence: CASSYGQASSGNTIYF. CDR3 nucleotide sequence: TGTGCCAGCAGTTACGGGCAGGCAAGCTCTGGAAACACCATATATTTT. This chain connects TRBV6-5 to TRBJ1-3, with unresolved D. The V gene's germline CDR1 is MNHEY and CDR2 SVGAGI. The CDR3 covers 16 residues. V dropped 2 bases and J dropped 0 bases, with 11 bases sitting between them.

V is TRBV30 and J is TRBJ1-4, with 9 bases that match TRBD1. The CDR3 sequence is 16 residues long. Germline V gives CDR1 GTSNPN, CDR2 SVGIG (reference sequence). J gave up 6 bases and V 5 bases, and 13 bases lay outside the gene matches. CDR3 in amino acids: CAWAETGGDLYEKLFF. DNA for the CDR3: TGTGCCTGGGCCGAGACAGGGGGGGACCTTTATGAAAAACTGTTTTTT.

The DNA for the CDR3 is TGTGCCAGCAGCCAAGATCTAGGATGGTCCTATGGCTACACCTTC. Protein: CASSQDLGWSYGYTF. The chain has TRBV3-1 (or the pseudogene TRBV3-2) and TRBJ1-2; no clear D gene. Germline CDR1 is LGHDT and CDR2 is YNNKEL (reference sequence). This CDR3 comprises 15 residues. V was cut by 0 bases and J by 4 bases, with 12 bases left in between.

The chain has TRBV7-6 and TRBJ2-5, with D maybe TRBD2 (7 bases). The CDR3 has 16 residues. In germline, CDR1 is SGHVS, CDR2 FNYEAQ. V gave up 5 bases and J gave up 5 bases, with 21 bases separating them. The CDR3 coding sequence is TGTGCCAGCAGCAGACGGGGGGCCTATACTAAGGAGACCCAGTACTTC. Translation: CASSRRGAYTKETQYF.

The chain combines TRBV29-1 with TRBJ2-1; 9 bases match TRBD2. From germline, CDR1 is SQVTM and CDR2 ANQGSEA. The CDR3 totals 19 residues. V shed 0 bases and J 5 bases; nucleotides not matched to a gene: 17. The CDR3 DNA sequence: TGCAGCGTTGAAGATCACCCCCCTTTTTCTAGCGGGGCAAACAATGAGCAGTTCTTC. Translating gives CSVEDHPPFSSGANNEQFF.

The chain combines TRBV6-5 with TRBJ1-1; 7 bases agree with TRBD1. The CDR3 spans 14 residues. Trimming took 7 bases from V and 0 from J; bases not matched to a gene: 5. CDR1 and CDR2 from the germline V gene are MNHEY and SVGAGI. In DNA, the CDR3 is TGTGCCAGCAACAGAGACAGGGTGAACACTGAAGCTTTCTTT. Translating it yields CASNRDRVNTEAFF.

The CDR3 DNA reads TGTGCCAGCAGTTACGCGGGGTCGGATAATTCACCCCTCCACTTT. The encoded protein is CASSYAGSDNSPLHF. J is TRBJ1-6 and V is TRBV6-2 or TRBV6-3, with unresolved D. The CDR3 is 15 residues long. Germline loops: CDR1 MNHEY, CDR2 SVGEGT. Trimming took 2 bases from V and 5 from J, leaving 10 bases between them.